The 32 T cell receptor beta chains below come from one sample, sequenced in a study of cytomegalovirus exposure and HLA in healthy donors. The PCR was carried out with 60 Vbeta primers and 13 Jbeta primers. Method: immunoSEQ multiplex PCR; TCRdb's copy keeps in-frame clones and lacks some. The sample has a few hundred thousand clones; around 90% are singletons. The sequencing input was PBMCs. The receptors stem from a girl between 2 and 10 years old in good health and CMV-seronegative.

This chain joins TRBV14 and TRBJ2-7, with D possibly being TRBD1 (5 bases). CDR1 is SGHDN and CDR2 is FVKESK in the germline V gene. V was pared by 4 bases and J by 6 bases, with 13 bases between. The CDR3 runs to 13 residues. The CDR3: CASSPPRVAEQYF. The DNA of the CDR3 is TGTGCCAGCAGCCCCCCCAGGGTTGCCGAGCAGTACTTC.

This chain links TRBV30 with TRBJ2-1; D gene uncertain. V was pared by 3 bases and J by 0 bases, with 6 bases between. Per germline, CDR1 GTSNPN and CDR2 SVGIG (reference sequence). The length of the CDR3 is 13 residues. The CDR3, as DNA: TGTGCCTGGAGCGCGAGCTCCTACAATGAGCAGTTCTTC. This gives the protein CAWSASSYNEQFF.

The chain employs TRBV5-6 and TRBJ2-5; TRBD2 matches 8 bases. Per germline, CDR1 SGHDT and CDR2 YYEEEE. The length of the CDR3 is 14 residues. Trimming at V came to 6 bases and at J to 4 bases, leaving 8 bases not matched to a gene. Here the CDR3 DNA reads TGTGCCAGCACTTGGGGAGCGGGAGCAGAGACCCAGTACTTC. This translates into CASTWGAGAETQYF.

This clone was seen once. The CDR3 bases are TGCACCAGCAGCCAAGATCGACGGGGGGCCCAAGAGACCCAGTACTTC. This gives the protein CTSSQDRRGAQETQYF. The V call is TRBV1, the J call TRBJ2-5; TRBD2, the D gene given by the table, was not confirmed from the DNA. TRBV1 is deemed a pseudogene. This CDR3 has 16 residues.

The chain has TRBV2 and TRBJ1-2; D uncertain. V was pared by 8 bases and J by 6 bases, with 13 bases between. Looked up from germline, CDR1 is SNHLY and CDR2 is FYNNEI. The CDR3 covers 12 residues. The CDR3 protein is CASSSLRDGYTF. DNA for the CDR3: TGTGCCAGCTCGTCCTTGAGGGATGGCTACACCTTC.

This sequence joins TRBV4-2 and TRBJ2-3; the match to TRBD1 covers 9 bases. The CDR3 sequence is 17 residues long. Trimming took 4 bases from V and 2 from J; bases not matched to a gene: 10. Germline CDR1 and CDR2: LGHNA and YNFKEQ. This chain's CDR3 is CASSLSGTGFPTDTQYF. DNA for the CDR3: TGTGCCAGCAGCCTGTCCGGGACAGGGTTTCCCACAGATACGCAGTATTTT.

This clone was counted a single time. The CDR3 protein is CASSTLSGRRYEQYF. The CDR3 nucleotides are TGTGCCAGCAGTACCCTCAGCGGGAGGCGATACGAGCAGTACTTC. The V gene is TRBV6-5, the J gene TRBJ2-7; 9 positions agree with TRBD2. Germline V gene data show CDR1 as MNHEY and CDR2 as SVGAGI. The CDR3 is 15 residues long. Germline trimming cut 5 bases from V and 4 bases from J; bases unmatched to any gene: 9.

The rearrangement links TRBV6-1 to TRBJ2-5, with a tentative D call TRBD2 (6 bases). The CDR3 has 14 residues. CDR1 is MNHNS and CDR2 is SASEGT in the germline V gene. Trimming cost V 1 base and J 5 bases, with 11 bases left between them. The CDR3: CASSEGPGRETQYF. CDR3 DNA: TGTGCCAGCAGTGAAGGACCTGGGAGGGAGACCCAGTACTTC.

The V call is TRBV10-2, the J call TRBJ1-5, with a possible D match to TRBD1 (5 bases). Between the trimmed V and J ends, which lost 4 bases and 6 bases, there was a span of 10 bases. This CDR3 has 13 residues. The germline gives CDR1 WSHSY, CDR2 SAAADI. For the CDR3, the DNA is TGCGCCAGCAGTGTATCCAGGGCTCAGCCCCAGCATTTT. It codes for CASSVSRAQPQHF.

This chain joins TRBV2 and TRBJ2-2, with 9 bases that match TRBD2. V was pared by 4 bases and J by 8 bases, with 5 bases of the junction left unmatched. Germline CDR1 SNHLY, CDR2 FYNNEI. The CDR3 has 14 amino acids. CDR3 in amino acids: CASSGQTSGGELFF. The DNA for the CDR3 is TGTGCCAGCAGTGGACAAACTAGCGGGGGGGAGCTGTTTTTT.

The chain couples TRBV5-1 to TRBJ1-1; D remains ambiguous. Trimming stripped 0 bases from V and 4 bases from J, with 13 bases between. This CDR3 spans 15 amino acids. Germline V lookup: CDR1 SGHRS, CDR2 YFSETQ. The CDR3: CASSLDPRSPTEAFF. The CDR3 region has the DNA TGCGCCAGCAGCTTGGATCCCAGGTCCCCCACTGAAGCTTTCTTT.

In nucleotides, the CDR3 is TGCAGTGCTATTCTTAGCTACGAGCAGTACTTC. Amino acid sequence: CSAILSYEQYF. The chain couples TRBV20-1 to TRBJ2-7; D ambiguous. Trimming shortened V by 4 bases and J by 3 bases, and 7 bases separated the two germline ends. Germline V lookup: CDR1 DFQATT, CDR2 SNEGSKA (reference sequence). This CDR3 is built from 11 residues.

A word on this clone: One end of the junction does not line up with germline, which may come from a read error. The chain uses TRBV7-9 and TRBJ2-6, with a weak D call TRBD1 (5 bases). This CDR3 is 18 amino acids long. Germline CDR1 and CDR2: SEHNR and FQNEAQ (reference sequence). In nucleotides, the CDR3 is TGTTCCAGCAGCCTATTAGGACATCCCGCCTCTGGGGCCAACGTCCTGACTTTC. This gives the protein CSSSLLGHPASGANVLTF.

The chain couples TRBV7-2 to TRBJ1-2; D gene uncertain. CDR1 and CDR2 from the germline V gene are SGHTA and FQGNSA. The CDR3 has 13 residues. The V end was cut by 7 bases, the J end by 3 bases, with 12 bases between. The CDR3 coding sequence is TGTGCCAGCACGCAATTCCGGGACTATGGCTACACCTTC. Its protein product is CASTQFRDYGYTF. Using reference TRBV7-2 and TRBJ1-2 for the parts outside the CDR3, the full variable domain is GAGVSQSPSNKVTEKGKDVELRCDPISGHTALYWYRQSLGQGLEFLIYFQGNSAPDKSGLPSDRFSAERTGGSVSTLTIQRTQQEDSAVYLCASTQFRDYGYTFGSGTRLTVV.

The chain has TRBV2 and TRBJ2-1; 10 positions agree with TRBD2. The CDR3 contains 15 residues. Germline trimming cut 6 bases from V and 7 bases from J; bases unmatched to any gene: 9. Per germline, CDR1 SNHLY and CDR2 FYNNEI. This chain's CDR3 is CASRPLAGVGNEQFF. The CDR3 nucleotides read TGTGCCAGCAGGCCCCTAGCGGGAGTAGGGAATGAGCAGTTCTTC.

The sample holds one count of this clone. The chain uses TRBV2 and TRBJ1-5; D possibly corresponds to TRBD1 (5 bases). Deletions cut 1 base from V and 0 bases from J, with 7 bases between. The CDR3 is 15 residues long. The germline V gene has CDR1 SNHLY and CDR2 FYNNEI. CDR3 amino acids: CASSEGGYSNQPQHF. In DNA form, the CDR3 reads TGTGCCAGCAGTGAAGGGGGCTATAGCAATCAGCCCCAGCATTTT.

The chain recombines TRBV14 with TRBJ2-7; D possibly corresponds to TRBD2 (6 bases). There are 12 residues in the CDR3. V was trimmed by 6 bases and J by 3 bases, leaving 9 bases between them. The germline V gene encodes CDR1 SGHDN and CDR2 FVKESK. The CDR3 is CASRGEVYEQYF. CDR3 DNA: TGTGCCAGCAGAGGGGAGGTCTACGAGCAGTACTTC.

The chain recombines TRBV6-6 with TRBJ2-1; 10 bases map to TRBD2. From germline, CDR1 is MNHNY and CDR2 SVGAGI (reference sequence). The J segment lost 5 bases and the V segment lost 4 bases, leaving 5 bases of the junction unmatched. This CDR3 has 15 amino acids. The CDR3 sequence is CASSLAGGPNNEQFF. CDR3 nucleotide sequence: TGTGCCAGCAGTTTAGCGGGGGGCCCGAACAATGAGCAGTTCTTC.

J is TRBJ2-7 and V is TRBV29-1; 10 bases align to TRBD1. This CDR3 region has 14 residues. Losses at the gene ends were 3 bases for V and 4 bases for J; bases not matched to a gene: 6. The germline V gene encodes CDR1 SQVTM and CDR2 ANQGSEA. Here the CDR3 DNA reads TGCAGCGTTGATATTGACAGGGGGCATTACGAGCAGTACTTC. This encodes CSVDIDRGHYEQYF.

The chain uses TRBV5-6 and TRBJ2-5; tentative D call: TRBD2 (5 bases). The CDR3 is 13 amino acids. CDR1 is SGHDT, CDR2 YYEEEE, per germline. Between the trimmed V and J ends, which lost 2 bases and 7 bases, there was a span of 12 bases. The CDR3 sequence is CASSFSGWGTQYF. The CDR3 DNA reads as TGTGCCAGCAGCTTTTCGGGGTGGGGGACCCAGTACTTC.

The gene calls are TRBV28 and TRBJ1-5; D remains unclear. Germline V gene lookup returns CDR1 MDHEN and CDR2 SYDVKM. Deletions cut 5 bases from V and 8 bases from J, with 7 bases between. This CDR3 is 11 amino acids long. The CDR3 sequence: CASSPGEPQHF. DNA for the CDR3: TGTGCCAGCAGTCCCGGGGAGCCCCAGCATTTT. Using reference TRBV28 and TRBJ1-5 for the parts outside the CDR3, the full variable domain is DVKVTQSSRYLVKRTGEKVFLECVQDMDHENMFWYRQDPGLGLRLIYFSYDVKMKEKGDIPEGYSVSREKKERFSLILESASTNQTSMYLCASSPGEPQHFGDGTRLSIL.

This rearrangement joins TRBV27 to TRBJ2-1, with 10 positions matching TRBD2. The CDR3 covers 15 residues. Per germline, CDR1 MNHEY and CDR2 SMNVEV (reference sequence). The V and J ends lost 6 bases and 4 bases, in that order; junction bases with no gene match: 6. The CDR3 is CASRKPGLAYNEQFF. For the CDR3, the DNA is TGTGCCAGCAGAAAACCGGGACTAGCGTACAATGAGCAGTTCTTC.

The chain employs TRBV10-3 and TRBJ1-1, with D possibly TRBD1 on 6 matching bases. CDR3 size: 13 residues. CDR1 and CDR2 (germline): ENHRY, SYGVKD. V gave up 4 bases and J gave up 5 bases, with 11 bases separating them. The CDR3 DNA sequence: TGTGCCATCAGTGTAGGGGGGGGGACTGAAGCTTTCTTT. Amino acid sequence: CAISVGGGTEAFF.

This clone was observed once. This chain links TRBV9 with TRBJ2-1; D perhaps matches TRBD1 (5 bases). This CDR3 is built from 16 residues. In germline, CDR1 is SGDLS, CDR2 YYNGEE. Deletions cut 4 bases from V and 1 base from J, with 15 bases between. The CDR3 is CASSSGAAPSYNEQFF. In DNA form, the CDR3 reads TGTGCCAGCAGCTCTGGGGCCGCCCCTTCCTACAATGAGCAGTTCTTC.

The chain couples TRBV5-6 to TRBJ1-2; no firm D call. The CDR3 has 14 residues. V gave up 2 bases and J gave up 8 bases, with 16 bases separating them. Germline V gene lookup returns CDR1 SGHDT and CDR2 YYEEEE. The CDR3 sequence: CASSLFTPSSGYTF. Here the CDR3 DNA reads TGTGCCAGCAGCTTATTTACACCTTCTAGCGGCTACACCTTC.

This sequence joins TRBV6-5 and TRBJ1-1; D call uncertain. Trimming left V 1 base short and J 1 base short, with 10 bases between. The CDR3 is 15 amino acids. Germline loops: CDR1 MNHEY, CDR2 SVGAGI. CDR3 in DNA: TGTGCCAGCAGTTACTTGAGCGTTCCGAACACTGAAGCTTTCTTT. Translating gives CASSYLSVPNTEAFF.

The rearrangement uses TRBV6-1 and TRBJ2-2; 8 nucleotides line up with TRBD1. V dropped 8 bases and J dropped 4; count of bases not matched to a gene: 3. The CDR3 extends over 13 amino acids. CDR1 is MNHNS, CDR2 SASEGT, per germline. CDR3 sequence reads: CASRQGLTGELFF. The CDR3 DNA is TGTGCCAGCCGACAGGGGCTCACCGGGGAGCTGTTTTTT.

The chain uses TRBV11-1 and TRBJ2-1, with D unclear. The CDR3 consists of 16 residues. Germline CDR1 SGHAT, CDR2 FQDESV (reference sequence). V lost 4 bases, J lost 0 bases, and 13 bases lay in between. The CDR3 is CASSYQAPSSYNEQFF. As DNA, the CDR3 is TGTGCCAGCAGCTACCAAGCGCCTAGCTCCTACAATGAGCAGTTCTTC. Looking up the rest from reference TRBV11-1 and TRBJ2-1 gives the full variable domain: EAEVAQSPRYKITEKSQAVAFWCDPISGHATLYWYRQILGQGPELLVQFQDESVVDDSQLPKDRFSAERLKGVDSTLKIQPAELGDSAMYLCASSYQAPSSYNEQFFGPGTRLTVL.

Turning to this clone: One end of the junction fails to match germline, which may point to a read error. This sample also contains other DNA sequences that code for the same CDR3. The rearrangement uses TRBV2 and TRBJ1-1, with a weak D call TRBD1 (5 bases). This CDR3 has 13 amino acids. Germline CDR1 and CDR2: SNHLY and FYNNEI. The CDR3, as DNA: TGCGCCAGCATACAGGACATGAACACTGAAGCTTTCTTT. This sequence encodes CASIQDMNTEAFF.

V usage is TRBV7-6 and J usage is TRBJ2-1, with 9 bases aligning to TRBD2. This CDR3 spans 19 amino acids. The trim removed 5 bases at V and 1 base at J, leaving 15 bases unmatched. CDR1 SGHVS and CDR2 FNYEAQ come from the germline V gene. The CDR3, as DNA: TGTGCCAGCAGCCAGCGTACCTGGGCTAGCGGGATATCCTACAATGAGCAGTTCTTC. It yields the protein CASSQRTWASGISYNEQFF.

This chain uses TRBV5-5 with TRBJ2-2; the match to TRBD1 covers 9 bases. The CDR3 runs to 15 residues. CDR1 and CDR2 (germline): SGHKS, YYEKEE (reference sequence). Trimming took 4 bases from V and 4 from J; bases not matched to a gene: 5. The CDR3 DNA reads TGTGCCAGCAGCAAAGGACAGGGGCGCACCGGGGAGCTGTTTTTT. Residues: CASSKGQGRTGELFF.

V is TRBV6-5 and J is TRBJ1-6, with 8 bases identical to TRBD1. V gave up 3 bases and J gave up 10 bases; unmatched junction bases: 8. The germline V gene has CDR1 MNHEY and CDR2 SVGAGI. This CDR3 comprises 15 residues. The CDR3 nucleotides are TGTGCCAGCAGTTATTCAGGGGGCTCGTGGTCACCCCTCCACTTT. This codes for CASSYSGGSWSPLHF.